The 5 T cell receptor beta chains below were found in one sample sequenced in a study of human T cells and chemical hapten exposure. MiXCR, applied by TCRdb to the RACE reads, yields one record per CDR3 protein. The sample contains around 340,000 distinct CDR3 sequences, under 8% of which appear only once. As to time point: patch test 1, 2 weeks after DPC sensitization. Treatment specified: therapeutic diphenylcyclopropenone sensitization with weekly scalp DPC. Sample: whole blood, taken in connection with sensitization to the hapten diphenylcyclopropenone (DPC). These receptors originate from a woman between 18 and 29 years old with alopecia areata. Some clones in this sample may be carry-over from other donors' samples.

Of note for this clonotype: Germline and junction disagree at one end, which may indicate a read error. The CDR3 nucleotides read TGTGCCACCAGCAGCTTTGGAGAGCGAAATAAACCGGGTGTCTTC. Residues: CATSSFGERNKPGVF. The chain links TRBV15 to TRBJ2-1; D ambiguous. Looked up from germline, CDR1 is LNHNV and CDR2 is YYDKDF (reference sequence). The CDR3 contains 15 residues.

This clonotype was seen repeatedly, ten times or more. The DNA of the CDR3 is TGTGCCAGCAGTTATACACTAGCCCATGAAAAACTGTTTTTT. The encoded protein is CASSYTLAHEKLFF. The rearrangement uses TRBV28 and TRBJ1-4; D call uncertain. The CDR3 is made up of 14 amino acids. Germline lookup yields CDR1 MDHEN and CDR2 SYDVKM. Trimming removed 4 bases at V and 6 bases at J, with 12 bases between.

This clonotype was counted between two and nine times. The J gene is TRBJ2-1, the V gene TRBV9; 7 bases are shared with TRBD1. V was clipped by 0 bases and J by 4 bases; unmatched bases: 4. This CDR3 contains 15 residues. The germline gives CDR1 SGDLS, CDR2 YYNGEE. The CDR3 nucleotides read TGTGCCAGCAGCGTAGGGACAGGAAGTTACAATGAGCAGTTCTTC. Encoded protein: CASSVGTGSYNEQFF.

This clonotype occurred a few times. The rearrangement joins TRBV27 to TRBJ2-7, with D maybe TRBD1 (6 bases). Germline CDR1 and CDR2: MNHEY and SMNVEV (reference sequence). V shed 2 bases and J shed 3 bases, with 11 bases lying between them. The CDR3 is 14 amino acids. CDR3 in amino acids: CASSLGRDIYEQYF. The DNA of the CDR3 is TGTGCCAGCAGTTTAGGCCGGGACATCTACGAGCAGTACTTC.

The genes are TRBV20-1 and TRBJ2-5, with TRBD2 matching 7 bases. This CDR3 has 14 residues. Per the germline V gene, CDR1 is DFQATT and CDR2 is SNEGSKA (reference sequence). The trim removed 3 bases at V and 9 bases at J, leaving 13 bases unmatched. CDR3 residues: CSASSPGLSGAQYF. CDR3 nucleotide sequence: TGCAGTGCTAGTTCCCCCGGCCTAAGCGGGGCCCAGTACTTC.